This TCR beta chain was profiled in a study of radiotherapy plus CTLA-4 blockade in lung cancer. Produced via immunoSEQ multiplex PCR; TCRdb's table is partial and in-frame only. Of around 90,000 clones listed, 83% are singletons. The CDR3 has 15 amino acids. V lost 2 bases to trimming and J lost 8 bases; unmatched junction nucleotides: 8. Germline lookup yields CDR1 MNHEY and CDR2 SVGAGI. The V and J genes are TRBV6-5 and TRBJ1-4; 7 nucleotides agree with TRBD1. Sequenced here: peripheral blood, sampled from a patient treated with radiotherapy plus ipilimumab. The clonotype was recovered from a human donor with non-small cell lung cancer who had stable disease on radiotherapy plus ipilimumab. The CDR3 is CASSYEGARGEKLFF. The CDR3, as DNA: TGTGCCAGCAGTTACGAGGGGGCGCGGGGCGAAAAACTGTTTTTT.